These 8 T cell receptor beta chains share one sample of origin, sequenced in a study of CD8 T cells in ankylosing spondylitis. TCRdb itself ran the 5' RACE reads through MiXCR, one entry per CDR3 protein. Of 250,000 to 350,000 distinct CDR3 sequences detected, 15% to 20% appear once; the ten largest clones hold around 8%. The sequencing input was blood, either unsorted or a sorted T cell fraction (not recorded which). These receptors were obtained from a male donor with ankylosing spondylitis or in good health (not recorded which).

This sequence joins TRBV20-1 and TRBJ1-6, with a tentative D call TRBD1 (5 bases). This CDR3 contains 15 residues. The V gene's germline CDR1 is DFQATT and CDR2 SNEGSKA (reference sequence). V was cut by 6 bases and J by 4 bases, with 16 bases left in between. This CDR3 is CSATEVGAYNSPLHF. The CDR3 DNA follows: TGCAGTGCGACAGAGGTAGGGGCGTATAATTCACCCCTCCACTTT.

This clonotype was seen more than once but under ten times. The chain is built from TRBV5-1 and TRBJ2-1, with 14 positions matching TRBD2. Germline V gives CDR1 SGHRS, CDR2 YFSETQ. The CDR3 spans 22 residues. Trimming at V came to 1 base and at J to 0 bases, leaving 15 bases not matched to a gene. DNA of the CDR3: TGCGCCAGCAGCTTGCGTCCCCGGGGACTAGCGGGGGCTCTAAGCTCCTACAATGAGCAGTTCTTC. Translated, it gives CASSLRPRGLAGALSSYNEQFF.

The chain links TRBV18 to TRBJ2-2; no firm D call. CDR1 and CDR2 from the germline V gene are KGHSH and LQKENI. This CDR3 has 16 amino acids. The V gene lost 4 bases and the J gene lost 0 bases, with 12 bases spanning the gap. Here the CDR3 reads CASSQGPPANTGELFF. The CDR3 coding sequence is TGTGCCAGCTCACAGGGCCCCCCCGCGAACACCGGGGAGCTGTTTTTT.

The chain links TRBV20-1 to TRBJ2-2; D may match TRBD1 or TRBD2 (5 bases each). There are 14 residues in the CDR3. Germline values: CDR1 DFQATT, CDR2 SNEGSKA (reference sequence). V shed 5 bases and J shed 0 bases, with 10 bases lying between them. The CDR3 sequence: CSAQGTANTGELFF. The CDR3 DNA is TGCAGTGCTCAAGGGACGGCGAACACCGGGGAGCTGTTTTTT.

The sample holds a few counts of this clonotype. Here the CDR3 DNA reads TGTGCCAGCAGGAGGCTGGGTCGGGCTGAAGCTTTCTTT. It yields the protein CASRRLGRAEAFF. This chain uses TRBV12-3 or TRBV12-4 with TRBJ1-1; D gene uncertain. This CDR3 is 13 amino acids long. The V end was cut by 6 bases, the J end by 6 bases, with 14 bases between.

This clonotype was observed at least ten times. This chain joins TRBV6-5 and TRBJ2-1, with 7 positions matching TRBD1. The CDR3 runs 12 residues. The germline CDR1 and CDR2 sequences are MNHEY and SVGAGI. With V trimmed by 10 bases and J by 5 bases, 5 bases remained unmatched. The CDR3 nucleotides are TGTGCCACCTGGGACAGAGACAATGAGCAGTTCTTC. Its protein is CATWDRDNEQFF.

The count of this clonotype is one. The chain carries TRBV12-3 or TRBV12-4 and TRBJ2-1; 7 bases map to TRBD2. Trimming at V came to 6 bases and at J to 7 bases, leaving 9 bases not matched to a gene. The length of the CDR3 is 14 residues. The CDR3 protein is CASSPTGGRNEQFF. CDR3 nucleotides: TGTGCCAGCAGCCCAACGGGGGGTAGGAATGAGCAGTTCTTC.

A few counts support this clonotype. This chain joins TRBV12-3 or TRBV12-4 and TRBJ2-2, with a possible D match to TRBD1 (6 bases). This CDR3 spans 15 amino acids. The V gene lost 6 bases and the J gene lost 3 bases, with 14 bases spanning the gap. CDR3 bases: TGTGCCAGCAGCTACAGGGCTAGTTACACCGGGGAGCTGTTTTTT. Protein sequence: CASSYRASYTGELFF.